This T cell receptor (beta chain) was captured in a study of cytomegalovirus exposure and HLA in healthy donors. Overall study results and limits: In an earlier analysis, in 620 or so donors, most V segments appeared productive either ~87% or ~30% of the time.

For this clone: The antigen remains undetermined.

The CDR3 is 14 amino acids. Germline trimming cut 6 bases from V and 1 base from J; bases unmatched to any gene: 5. From germline, CDR1 is MNHEY and CDR2 SMNVEV (reference sequence). The PCR ran on 60 Vbeta and 13 Jbeta primers. Data came from immunoSEQ multiplex PCR; TCRdb stores just in-frame clones and leaves some out. The table has under 200,000 clones, around 76% seen once. The J gene is TRBJ2-5, the V gene TRBV27, with 7 bases identical to TRBD1. This sequence originates from a girl aged 5-17 years in good health and CMV-seropositive. Sequenced sample: PBMCs. As DNA, the CDR3 is TGTGCCAGCAGCGCGGACAGGATCCAAGAGACCCAGTACTTC. It translates to CASSADRIQETQYF.